The subject of this entry is one T cell receptor (beta chain). The sample comes from a study of blood T cell repertoires in COVID-19. The germline V and J ends were trimmed by 4 bases and 13 bases, with 19 bases remaining between them. In germline, CDR1 is SGHTA, CDR2 FQGNSA. The CDR3 has 13 residues. Clones were sequenced by immunoSEQ multiplex PCR, and TCRdb holds only the in-frame ones, with some missing. This table has about 330,000 clones, 80% to 95% appearing once. The TCR was taken from a woman aged 25 to 39 who had recovered from COVID-19. This sequence joins TRBV7-2 and TRBJ2-5; a possible D gene is TRBD2 (5 bases). Source material: PBMCs or T cells enriched from blood (not recorded which). CDR3 in DNA: TGTGCCAGCAGCTCACCCCCGAGCGGTCCGGGGTACTTC. Its translation: CASSSPPSGPGYF.